Shown below are 7 T cell receptor beta chains from a single sample sequenced in a study of blood T cells in healthy people across ages. Primed by a sample-barcoded 5' primer and a J-beta primer mix, a second PCR proceeded for roughly 7 to 11 cycles. TCRdb called the 5' RACE reads again in MiXCR, with one record for every CDR3 protein. The sample yields just under 550,000 distinct CDR3 sequences, around 24% seen once. These data were likewise used in another study, on T cells of mothers and their children.

The sequenced sample was blood. These receptors were taken from a boy younger than 18 in good health.

The chain recombines TRBV6-6 with TRBJ2-1; the D is unclear. The germline V gene has CDR1 MNHNY and CDR2 SVGAGI (reference sequence). The CDR3 is 15 residues long. V was pared by 4 bases and J by 9 bases, with 19 bases between. The CDR3 bases are TGTGCCAGCAGTTCTCCGACTCAAACTAACATTGAGCAGTTCTTC. Translated, it gives CASSSPTQTNIEQFF.

This rearrangement joins TRBV7-9 to TRBJ2-3; D is unresolved. CDR1 is SEHNR and CDR2 is FQNEAQ in the germline V gene (reference sequence). This CDR3 has 14 residues. V was clipped by 5 bases and J by 2 bases, with 11 bases between them. In DNA, the CDR3 is TGTGCCAGCAGCCGCGGACGGGCCACAGATACGCAGTATTTT. Translated, it gives CASSRGRATDTQYF. Complete variable domain (other parts from reference TRBV7-9 and TRBJ2-3): DTGVSQNPRHKITKRGQNVTFRCDPISEHNRLYWYRQTLGQGPEFLTYFQNEAQLEKSRLLSDRFSAERPKGSFSTLEIQRTEQGDSAMYLCASSRGRATDTQYFGPGTRLTVL.

This chain joins TRBV7-2 and TRBJ2-5; 9 bases are shared with TRBD2. The CDR3 has 15 amino acids. CDR1 and CDR2 (germline): SGHTA, FQGNSA. Germline trimming cut 5 bases from V and 2 bases from J; bases unmatched to any gene: 6. The CDR3 coding sequence is TGTGCCAGCAGCGTCGCTAGCGGGGTGCAAGAGACCCAGTACTTC. The encoded protein is CASSVASGVQETQYF.

The table lists this clonotype with a few counts. This chain connects TRBV12-3 or TRBV12-4 to TRBJ1-2; 10 nucleotides line up with TRBD1. The CDR3 totals 15 residues. V was pared by 5 bases and J by 4 bases, with 7 bases of the junction left unmatched. The CDR3 reads CASSRRDRGLYGYTF. The CDR3 region has the DNA TGTGCCAGCAGTAGAAGGGACAGGGGCCTCTATGGCTACACCTTC.

This clonotype came up a few times. The chain couples TRBV20-1 to TRBJ2-3; 10 positions match TRBD2. V dropped 2 bases and J dropped 1; count of bases not matched to a gene: 0. Germline-derived CDR1 and CDR2 are DFQATT and SNEGSKA (reference sequence). The CDR3 is 14 residues long. The CDR3 region has the DNA TGCAGTGCTAGAAGCGGGGGGGGCACAGATACGCAGTATTTT. Its protein product is CSARSGGGTDTQYF.

Of note for this clonotype: No conserved phenylalanine or tryptophan is present at the end of the CDR3, so a read error is the likely explanation. This chain uses TRBV6-2 or TRBV6-3 with TRBJ2-7; no firm D call. Matching the DNA end better, TRBJ2-1 makes the J call doubtful. This CDR3 comprises 12 residues. Germline-derived CDR1 and CDR2 are MNHEY and SVGEGT. For the CDR3, the DNA is TGTGCCAGCTCGCCCGGCTACAATGAGCAGTTCCTC. Amino acid sequence: CASSPGYNEQFL.

This clonotype was observed a handful of times. The chain recombines TRBV20-1 with TRBJ2-5; 8 nucleotides align to TRBD2. With 8 bases clipped from V and 2 bases from J, the junction kept 10 bases outside the gene matches. Per germline, CDR1 DFQATT and CDR2 SNEGSKA (reference sequence). This CDR3 is built from 14 residues. The CDR3 region has the DNA TGCAGTACCGAGAGACTAGCGACTCAAGAGACCCAGTACTTC. Translating it yields CSTERLATQETQYF.